This T cell receptor (beta chain) was documented in a study of regulatory T cells in long-lasting Graves disease. Germline V gene sequence: CDR1 SNHLY, CDR2 FYNNEI. Between the trimmed V and J ends, which lost 2 bases and 11 bases, there was a span of 18 bases. The CDR3 length is 14 residues. Ten or more counts support this clonotype. Assembly of TCR beta libraries relied on iRepertoire HTBI primers together with Arm-PCR of CDR3 regions. TCRdb reprocessed the multiplex PCR reads with MiXCR, giving one entry per CDR3 protein. The sample has about 470,000 distinct CDR3 sequences, about 22% seen once. Time point given: persistent/refractory GD, antithyroid drugs over 5 years with positive TRAb. Preparation of the TCR library used RNA extracted from PBMCs.

The receptor comes from a female donor with Graves disease. This specimen was peripheral blood mononuclear cells (PBMCs), taken when the disease was refractory, from a patient treated with antithyroid drugs. The chain recombines TRBV2 with TRBJ1-1; D call uncertain. The CDR3 region is CASSETLSPNNAFF. The CDR3 DNA is TGTGCCAGCAGTGAAACGCTATCTCCCAACAACGCTTTCTTT.